The 10 T cell receptor beta chains below all came from one sample that was sequenced in a study of cytomegalovirus exposure and HLA in healthy donors. PCR used 60 Vbeta primers and 13 Jbeta primers. The repertoire was sequenced with immunoSEQ multiplex PCR; TCRdb's copy has only in-frame clones and lacks some. The data contain over 150,000 clones, approximately 80% of them seen just once; the ten biggest clones take up 6.5% to 8.5%. Sequenced sample: PBMCs. All receptors derive from a man aged 25-45 years in good health and CMV-seropositive.

The V call is TRBV28, the J call TRBJ2-1; TRBD1 matches 10 bases. The CDR3 has 18 amino acids. V lost 5 bases and J lost 0; bases outside the gene matches: 10. CDR1 and CDR2 from the germline V gene are MDHEN and SYDVKM. The CDR3 DNA reads as TGTGCCAGCAGTCCAAATCCGGGACAGGGGAGCTCCTACAATGAGCAGTTCTTC. This encodes CASSPNPGQGSSYNEQFF. The whole variable domain, remainder taken from reference TRBV28 and TRBJ2-1, is DVKVTQSSRYLVKRTGEKVFLECVQDMDHENMFWYRQDPGLGLRLIYFSYDVKMKEKGDIPEGYSVSREKKERFSLILESASTNQTSMYLCASSPNPGQGSSYNEQFFGPGTRLTVL.

This clone was picked up a small number of times. The rearrangement uses TRBV7-2 and TRBJ2-7; 9 positions agree with TRBD1. V lost 5 bases and J lost 3; bases outside the gene matches: 11. Germline V gives CDR1 SGHTA, CDR2 FQGNSA. The CDR3 length is 16 residues. The CDR3: CASSTPPGTGSYEQYF. As DNA, the CDR3 is TGTGCCAGCAGCACACCCCCCGGGACAGGGAGCTACGAGCAGTACTTC.

The chain couples TRBV4-3 to TRBJ2-7; D gene uncertain. With 0 bases removed from V and 2 bases from J, the gap between germline ends came to 8 bases. Germline V gives CDR1 LGHNA, CDR2 YSLEER. The CDR3 runs 14 residues. CDR3 amino acids: CASSQERRAYEQYF. CDR3 sequence (DNA): TGCGCCAGCAGCCAAGAACGCCGGGCCTACGAGCAGTACTTC.

This chain connects TRBV30 to TRBJ1-4; TRBD1 aligns across 8 bases. The CDR3 spans 15 residues. The V gene's germline CDR1 is GTSNPN and CDR2 SVGIG (reference sequence). After removal of 1 base from V and 12 bases from J, the junction contained 13 bases not matched to a gene. The CDR3 nucleotides are TGTGCCTGGAGTGCGGGGGACAGGACATGGAATGAACTGTTTTTT. Translating gives CAWSAGDRTWNELFF.

The sample holds a few counts of this clone. The gene calls are TRBV9 and TRBJ1-2; TRBD1 is a possible D gene (5 bases). The V end lost 0 bases, the J end lost 4 bases, and 16 bases lay between the germline ends. The CDR3 has 16 residues. Germline-derived CDR1 and CDR2 are SGDLS and YYNGEE. CDR3 amino acids: CASSVAPQGRSYGYTF. As DNA, the CDR3 is TGTGCCAGCAGCGTAGCTCCGCAGGGTCGGAGCTATGGCTACACCTTC. The complete variable domain, with remaining parts taken from reference TRBV9 and TRBJ1-2, reads DSGVTQTPKHLITATGQRVTLRCSPRSGDLSVYWYQQSLDQGLQFLIQYYNGEERAKGNILERFSAQQFPDLHSELNLSSLELGDSALYFCASSVAPQGRSYGYTFGSGTRLTVV.

The CDR3 sequence is CAWSPWRGASTDTQYF. The CDR3, as DNA: TGTGCCTGGAGTCCATGGCGGGGTGCGAGCACAGATACGCAGTATTTT. The chain joins TRBV30 to TRBJ2-3; TRBD2 is a possible D gene (6 bases). Germline V CDR1 and CDR2: GTSNPN, SVGIG (reference sequence). Trimming left V 2 bases short and J 0 bases short, with 15 bases between. The CDR3 is 16 amino acids.

This chain links TRBV27 with TRBJ2-7, with 7 bases fitting TRBD1. CDR1 is MNHEY, CDR2 SMNVEV, per germline (reference sequence). J gave up 2 bases and V 0 bases, and 4 bases lay outside the gene matches. The CDR3 has 15 amino acids. CDR3 in DNA: TGTGCCAGCAGTTTATCCCCAGGGGGAACCTACGAGCAGTACTTC. Translated, it gives CASSLSPGGTYEQYF.

The chain recombines TRBV13 with TRBJ1-3; no definite D call. The CDR3 has 15 amino acids. Between the trimmed V and J ends, which lost 2 bases and 3 bases, there was a span of 11 bases. From germline, CDR1 is PRHDT and CDR2 FYEKMQ (reference sequence). CDR3 in DNA: TGTGCCAGCAGCTTATTGGGAGAAGATGGAAACACCATATATTTT. Its translation is CASSLLGEDGNTIYF. The whole variable domain, filled in from reference TRBV13 and TRBJ1-3, reads AAGVIQSPRHLIKEKRETATLKCYPIPRHDTVYWYQQGPGQDPQFLISFYEKMQSDKGSIPDRFSAQQFSDYHSELNMSSLELGDSALYFCASSLLGEDGNTIYFGEGSWLTVV.

This clone was seen a few times. The V gene is TRBV19, the J gene TRBJ1-1; no clear D gene. This CDR3 has 14 residues. Germline V CDR1 and CDR2: LNHDA, SQIVND (reference sequence). The V end lost 11 bases, the J end lost 4 bases, and 20 bases lay between the germline ends. CDR3 protein: CASSISEGTTEAFF. The CDR3 region has the DNA TGTGCCTCGTCTATCTCGGAGGGTACCACTGAAGCTTTCTTT.

The chain has TRBV18 and TRBJ2-7; 10 bases are shared with TRBD1. The CDR3 runs to 15 residues. Germline V gives CDR1 KGHSH, CDR2 LQKENI. With V trimmed by 5 bases and J by 1 base, 5 bases remained unmatched. CDR3 DNA: TGTGCCAGCTCATCGGACAGGGGGAAATCCTACGAGCAGTACTTC. Protein product: CASSSDRGKSYEQYF.